This TCR beta chain was identified during a study of shared T cell receptors in the human thymus. TCRdb keeps only in-frame clones here, not all; method: immunoSEQ multiplex PCR. Among roughly 550,000 clones listed, around 78% were seen once. The V end was cut by 0 bases, the J end by 4 bases, with 20 bases between. Germline CDR1 MNHNS, CDR2 SASEGT. The CDR3 sequence is 18 residues long. The same sample was also used in a study of human thymus T cells. That report notes: The donor group consisted of healthy Finnish infants who were having corrective surgery for congenital heart defects. Thymic resections from corrective heart surgery supplied the tissue. Gene usage (both V and J) appeared biased in thymic and blood repertoires. Thymic repertoires of unrelated individuals were reported in related research to overlap highly.

Sequencing input: thymocytes. The receptor was derived from a boy under two years old with a congenital heart defect. The rearrangement uses TRBV6-1 and TRBJ2-3; D is possibly TRBD1 (6 bases). CDR3 DNA: TGTGCCAGCAGTGAAGCGGGACACCCAGGTGTCCGGTCAGATACGCAGTATTTT. Protein sequence: CASSEAGHPGVRSDTQYF.